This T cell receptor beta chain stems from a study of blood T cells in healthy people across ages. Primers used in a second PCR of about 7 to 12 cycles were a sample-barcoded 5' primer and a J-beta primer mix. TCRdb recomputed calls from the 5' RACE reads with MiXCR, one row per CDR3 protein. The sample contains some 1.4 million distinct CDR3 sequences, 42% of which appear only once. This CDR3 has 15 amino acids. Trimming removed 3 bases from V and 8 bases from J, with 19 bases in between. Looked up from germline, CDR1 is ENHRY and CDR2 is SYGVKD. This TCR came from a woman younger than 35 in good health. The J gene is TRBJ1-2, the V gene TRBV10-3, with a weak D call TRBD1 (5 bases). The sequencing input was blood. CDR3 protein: CAISEPGDPFRGYTF. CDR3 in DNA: TGTGCCATCAGTGAACCGGGGGACCCCTTCAGGGGCTACACCTTC.